Following are 7 T cell receptor beta chains from one sample sequenced in a study of shared clonotypes between healthy human individuals. This table comes from immunoSEQ multiplex PCR, and its TCRdb copy is limited to in-frame clones, with some not included. This repertoire shows about 2 million clones, about 95% found once; its top ten account for 0.85% to 1.3%. Terminally differentiated effector memory CD45RA+ cells were excluded from the naive CD8 cells, which were CD45RO-negative and positively selected for CCR7. The sample was naive CD8+ T cells sorted from blood. These receptor sequences come from a man aged 18 to 30 in good health.

The chain combines TRBV7-3 with TRBJ2-7; D perhaps matches TRBD2 (5 bases). CDR1 and CDR2 (germline): SGHTA, FQGTGA. V was pared by 5 bases and J by 0 bases, with 14 bases between. This CDR3 has 15 residues. The CDR3 sequence: CASSLRGDSSYEQYF. CDR3 bases: TGTGCCAGCAGCCTACGGGGTGATAGCTCCTACGAGCAGTACTTC.

J is TRBJ1-1 and V is TRBV4-1; 7 bases are a match to TRBD1. The CDR3 runs 14 residues. CDR1 is MGHRA and CDR2 is YSYEKL in the germline V gene. V was pared by 0 bases and J by 7 bases, with 5 bases of the junction left unmatched. CDR3 in DNA: TGCGCCAGCAGCCAAGAGACAGGGACGGGTGAAGCTTTCTTT. It encodes CASSQETGTGEAFF.

Remarks on this clone: This same CDR3 is encoded by further DNA sequences in the sample. The rearrangement uses TRBV6-5 and TRBJ1-1, with TRBD1 matching 9 bases. Looked up from germline, CDR1 is MNHEY and CDR2 is SVGAGI. Unmatched junction bases numbered 5, after V lost 4 bases and J lost 5 bases. CDR3 length: 14 amino acids. CDR3: CASSSLTGGTEAFF. As DNA, the CDR3 is TGTGCCAGCAGTTCCCTGACAGGGGGGACTGAAGCTTTCTTT.

The chain uses TRBV4-2 and TRBJ2-2; D gene uncertain. The CDR3 sequence is 15 residues long. The V and J ends lost 1 base and 5 bases respectively, with 11 bases between them. Germline V gene lookup returns CDR1 LGHNA and CDR2 YNFKEQ. The CDR3 here is CASSQGLEGTGELFF. CDR3 in DNA: TGTGCCAGCAGCCAAGGTTTGGAAGGAACCGGGGAGCTGTTTTTT.

In this sample, this clone turned up once. This rearrangement joins TRBV6-1 to TRBJ2-1; a weak D match, TRBD2 (6 bases). Germline assignment: CDR1 MNHNS and CDR2 SASEGT. There are 15 residues in the CDR3. Trimming left V 3 bases short and J 4 bases short, with 13 bases between. The CDR3 region has the DNA TGTGCCAGCAGTGACGGGGACTCGTTTTACAATGAGCAGTTCTTC. Protein product: CASSDGDSFYNEQFF.

The chain recombines TRBV5-4 with TRBJ2-3, with 7 bases lining up with TRBD1. CDR1 and CDR2 (germline): SGHNT, YYREEE (reference sequence). CDR3 length equals 14 residues. Trimming at V came to 4 bases and at J to 1 base, leaving 3 bases not matched to a gene. The chain's CDR3 is CASSAGTGTDTQYF. In DNA form, the CDR3 reads TGTGCCAGCAGCGCCGGGACAGGCACAGATACGCAGTATTTT.

Comments on this clone: One end of the junction is discordant with germline, which a read error may explain. The chain combines TRBV28 with TRBJ2-1, with D perhaps assigned TRBD1 or TRBD2 (6 bases each). The CDR3 consists of 16 residues. In germline, CDR1 is MDHEN, CDR2 SYDVKM. This CDR3 is CASSLTQGGRYSEQFF. The CDR3 coding sequence is TGTGCCAGCAGTTTAACACAGGGAGGCAGGTACAGTGAGCAGTTCTTC.